The T cell receptor (beta chain) described here comes from a study of shared clonotypes between healthy human individuals. Regarding this clone: Other DNA sequences in this sample translate to the same CDR3.

The ends were cut back, 2 bases at V and 4 bases at J, with 12 bases in the middle. The CDR3 has 14 amino acids. CDR1 is MNHEY, CDR2 SVGAGI, per germline. Produced via immunoSEQ multiplex PCR; TCRdb's table is partial and in-frame only. The sample lists approximately 1.1 million clones; 75% to 80% were seen once. The specimen sequenced was memory CD4+ T cells from PBMCs. This sample's subset: CD45RA-negative fraction. The sequence came from a young man in good health. Some clones in this sample may be carry-over from other donors' samples. The V gene is TRBV6-5, the J gene TRBJ2-7; a possible D gene is TRBD1 (6 bases). CDR3 protein: CASSYGGRGYEQYF. As DNA, the CDR3 is TGTGCCAGCAGTTACGGGGGCAGGGGTTACGAGCAGTACTTC.